This T cell receptor (beta chain) originates from a study of T cell responses to AZD1222 COVID-19 vaccine. The study, taken as a whole, reports: Reports indicate that nearly half of spike-specific TCRs are directed at unmutated variant regions. Donors were chiefly white British, with a greater number of females, and clonal diversity was perhaps underestimated.

Note on this clone: The antigen remains unidentified.

The protocol was immunoSEQ multiplex PCR, while the TCRdb copy is restricted to in-frame clones and leaves out a portion. The sample has 65,000 to 85,000 clones; approximately 90% are singletons. Per the germline V gene, CDR1 is SGHAT and CDR2 is FQNNGV. V was pared by 7 bases and J by 5 bases, with 16 bases between. The length of the CDR3 is 14 residues. This sequence originates from an adult in good health. This specimen was peripheral blood, taken on day 0 of AZD1222 vaccination. The J gene is TRBJ2-3, the V gene TRBV11-2; the D is unclear. The DNA of the CDR3 is TGTGCCAGCATCCTCCAGTCCGGCGGAGATACGCAGTATTTT. Its protein product is CASILQSGGDTQYF. The variable domain in full, completed from reference TRBV11-2 and TRBJ2-3, reads EAGVAQSPRYKIIEKRQSVAFWCNPISGHATLYWYQQILGQGPKLLIQFQNNGVVDDSQLPKDRFSAERLKGVDSTLKIQPAKLEDSAVYLCASILQSGGDTQYFGPGTRLTVL.